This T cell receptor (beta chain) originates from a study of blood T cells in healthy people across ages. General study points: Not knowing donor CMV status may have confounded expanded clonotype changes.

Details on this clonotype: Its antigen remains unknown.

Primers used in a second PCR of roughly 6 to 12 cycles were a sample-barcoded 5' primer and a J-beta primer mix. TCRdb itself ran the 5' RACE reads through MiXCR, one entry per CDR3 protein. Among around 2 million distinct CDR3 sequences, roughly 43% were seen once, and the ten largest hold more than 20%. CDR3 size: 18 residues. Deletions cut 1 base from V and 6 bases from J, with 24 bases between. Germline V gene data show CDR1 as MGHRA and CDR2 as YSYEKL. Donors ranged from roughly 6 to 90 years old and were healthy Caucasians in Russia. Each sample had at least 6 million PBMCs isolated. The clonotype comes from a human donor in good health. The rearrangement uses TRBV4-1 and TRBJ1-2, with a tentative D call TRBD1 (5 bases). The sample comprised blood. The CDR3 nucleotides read TGCGCCAGCAGCCAAGGAGCTATGGGTCAGGGAATACTTCATGGCTACACCTTC. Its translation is CASSQGAMGQGILHGYTF.